This T cell receptor beta chain was profiled in a study of blood T cell repertoires in COVID-19. Data came from immunoSEQ multiplex PCR; TCRdb stores just in-frame clones and leaves some out. Counted here are nearly 70,000 clones, roughly 80% occurring once; the ten biggest clones make up about 9.8%. The length of the CDR3 is 14 residues. Germline assignment: CDR1 SNHLY and CDR2 FYNNEI. Trimming cost V 6 bases and J 8 bases, with 16 bases left between them. The sequenced sample consisted of peripheral blood. The genes are TRBV2 and TRBJ1-4; D perhaps matches TRBD1 (5 bases). This TCR derives from a woman older than 75 with acute or convalescent COVID-19. For the CDR3, the DNA is TGTGCCAGCAGGAAAGGAATACCAGGGGAAAAACTGTTTTTT. The encoded protein is CASRKGIPGEKLFF.